The next 32 T cell receptor beta chains were all read from a single sample in a study of blood T cell repertoires in COVID-19. The data were produced by immunoSEQ multiplex PCR, yet TCRdb's version contains in-frame clones alone and is incomplete. The table records tens of thousands of clones, 75% to 90% of them present only once. The source material was peripheral blood. These receptors were obtained from a man between 40 and 49 years old with COVID-19, enrolled during active disease.

The V and J genes are TRBV5-1 and TRBJ2-3; D might be TRBD1 (6 bases). Trimming shortened V by 4 bases and J by 2 bases, and 11 bases separated the two germline ends. This CDR3 has 14 amino acids. The germline V gene has CDR1 SGHRS and CDR2 YFSETQ. The CDR3 sequence is CASSSTGSTDTQYF. CDR3 DNA: TGCGCCAGCAGCAGCACAGGGTCCACAGATACGCAGTATTTT. The full variable domain, in which reference TRBV5-1 and TRBJ2-3 provide the parts outside the CDR3, is KAGVTQTPRYLIKTRGQQVTLSCSPISGHRSVSWYQQTPGQGLQFLFEYFSETQRNKGNFPGRFSGRQFSNSRSEMNVSTLELGDSALYLCASSSTGSTDTQYFGPGTRLTVL.

This chain joins TRBV5-1 and TRBJ1-4, with 7 bases identical to TRBD1. CDR3 size: 14 residues. V lost 4 bases and J lost 7; bases outside the gene matches: 7. Germline CDR1 SGHRS, CDR2 YFSETQ. This chain's CDR3 is CASSSNRGFEKLFF. The CDR3 DNA reads TGCGCCAGCAGCAGTAACAGGGGATTTGAAAAACTGTTTTTT.

V usage is TRBV18 and J usage is TRBJ1-4; 8 bases map to TRBD1. Trimming cost V 6 bases and J 8 bases; bases outside gene matches: 8. The CDR3 has 14 amino acids. The germline gives CDR1 KGHSH, CDR2 LQKENI. CDR3 region: CASSHQGADEKLFF. CDR3 DNA sequence: TGTGCCAGCTCTCATCAGGGGGCTGACGAAAAACTGTTTTTT.

The V call is TRBV5-1, the J call TRBJ2-2; 12 positions agree with TRBD1. The V segment lost 4 bases and the J segment 3 bases; nucleotides outside the gene matches: 10. The CDR3 spans 18 residues. Germline loops: CDR1 SGHRS, CDR2 YFSETQ. For the CDR3, the DNA is TGCGCCAGCAGCGGCGGGGACAGGGGGCCAGGGGACACCGGGGAGCTGTTTTTT. Residues: CASSGGDRGPGDTGELFF. The full variable domain, in which reference TRBV5-1 and TRBJ2-2 provide the parts outside the CDR3, is KAGVTQTPRYLIKTRGQQVTLSCSPISGHRSVSWYQQTPGQGLQFLFEYFSETQRNKGNFPGRFSGRQFSNSRSEMNVSTLELGDSALYLCASSGGDRGPGDTGELFFGEGSRLTVL.

The V gene is TRBV5-1, the J gene TRBJ2-7, with TRBD1 matching over 7 bases. Trimming at V came to 4 bases and at J to 1 base, leaving 11 bases not matched to a gene. CDR3 length: 16 residues. CDR1 is SGHRS and CDR2 is YFSETQ in the germline V gene. The chain's CDR3 is CASSLSGTVSSYEQYF. Written as DNA, the CDR3 is TGCGCCAGCAGCCTGTCCGGGACAGTTTCTTCCTACGAGCAGTACTTC.

The gene calls are TRBV27 and TRBJ2-3; D not resolved. V was trimmed by 5 bases and J by 6 bases, leaving 6 bases between them. CDR3 size: 11 residues. The V gene's germline CDR1 is MNHEY and CDR2 SMNVEV (reference sequence). CDR3 bases: TGTGCCAGCAGTAAAGCGGATACGCAGTATTTT. Translation gives CASSKADTQYF.

This clone was seen just once. V usage is TRBV5-1 and J usage is TRBJ2-3; 14 nucleotides match TRBD2. V lost 0 bases and J lost 3; bases outside the gene matches: 6. The germline V gene has CDR1 SGHRS and CDR2 YFSETQ. The CDR3 has 18 residues. CDR3 residues: CASSLGLAGGRGTDTQYF. CDR3 nucleotides: TGCGCCAGCAGCTTGGGACTAGCGGGGGGGCGAGGGACAGATACGCAGTATTTT.

The V gene is TRBV7-9, the J gene TRBJ2-5; D call uncertain. Germline loops: CDR1 SEHNR, CDR2 FQNEAQ (reference sequence). There are 13 residues in the CDR3. V was shortened by 2 bases and J by 5 bases, with 9 bases between the two germline ends. The CDR3 DNA reads TGTGCCAGCAGCTTACGTCAGAGGGAGACCCAGTACTTC. It translates to CASSLRQRETQYF.

This clone was found once. The V and J genes are TRBV30 and TRBJ1-5; possible D gene TRBD1, 6 bases. Trimming shortened V by 5 bases and J by 5 bases, and 13 bases separated the two germline ends. Germline V gives CDR1 GTSNPN, CDR2 SVGIG (reference sequence). The CDR3 contains 13 residues. The chain's CDR3 is CAWAGAVHQPQHF. Here the CDR3 DNA reads TGTGCCTGGGCAGGGGCTGTCCATCAGCCCCAGCATTTT. The variable domain in full, completed from reference TRBV30 and TRBJ1-5, reads SQTIHQWPATLVQPVGSPLSLECTVEGTSNPNLYWYRQAAGRGLQLLFYSVGIGQISSEVPQNLSASRPQDRQFILSSKKLLLSDSGFYLCAWAGAVHQPQHFGDGTRLSIL.

The CDR3 reads CASRTSGNTGELFF. CDR3 in DNA: TGTGCCAGCAGGACTAGCGGGAACACCGGGGAGCTGTTTTTT. V and J are TRBV7-9 and TRBJ2-2; TRBD2 matches 9 bases. Germline assignment: CDR1 SEHNR and CDR2 FQNEAQ (reference sequence). The J segment lost 1 base and the V segment lost 6 bases, leaving 0 bases of the junction unmatched. The CDR3 extends over 14 amino acids. The entire variable domain, with the rest obtained from reference TRBV7-9 and TRBJ2-2, is as follows: DTGVSQNPRHKITKRGQNVTFRCDPISEHNRLYWYRQTLGQGPEFLTYFQNEAQLEKSRLLSDRFSAERPKGSFSTLEIQRTEQGDSAMYLCASRTSGNTGELFFGEGSRLTVL.

V gene TRBV7-9 combines with J gene TRBJ1-2, with 7 bases matching TRBD1. Germline assignment: CDR1 SEHNR and CDR2 FQNEAQ (reference sequence). This CDR3 is 13 amino acids long. J was trimmed by 2 bases and V by 5 bases; bases with no gene match: 2. CDR3 sequence reads: CASSQTGNYGYTF. DNA for the CDR3: TGTGCCAGCAGCCAGACAGGGAACTATGGCTACACCTTC.

This clone was counted a single time. This chain joins TRBV2 and TRBJ2-6; tentatively, D is TRBD1 (5 bases). CDR1 SNHLY and CDR2 FYNNEI come from the germline V gene. This CDR3 region has 13 residues. V lost 7 bases and J 3 bases, leaving 7 bases between the germline ends. The chain's CDR3 is CASKGVGANVLTF. CDR3 nucleotide sequence: TGTGCCAGCAAAGGGGTTGGGGCCAACGTCCTGACTTTC. The whole variable domain, filled in from reference TRBV2 and TRBJ2-6, reads EPEVTQTPSHQVTQMGQEVILRCVPISNHLYFYWYRQILGQKVEFLVSFYNNEISEKSEIFDDQFSVERPDGSNFTLKIRSTKLEDSAMYFCASKGVGANVLTFGAGSRLTVL.

This clone was seen once. The V call is TRBV30, the J call TRBJ2-3; 9 positions match TRBD1. J lost 0 bases, V lost 4 bases, and 8 bases had no gene match. The CDR3 covers 16 residues. Germline CDR1 GTSNPN, CDR2 SVGIG (reference sequence). In DNA form, the CDR3 reads TGTGCCTGGAACCCGGGACAGGGAGGAAGCACAGATACGCAGTATTTT. It specifies CAWNPGQGGSTDTQYF.

The rearrangement links TRBV9 to TRBJ1-6; no clear D. The CDR3 loop spans 14 amino acids. V was clipped by 0 bases and J by 9 bases, with 10 bases between them. Germline CDR1 and CDR2: SGDLS and YYNGEE. The CDR3 reads CASSVGAFGSPLHF. CDR3 in DNA: TGTGCCAGCAGCGTAGGGGCCTTTGGTTCACCCCTCCACTTT.

The chain recombines TRBV2 with TRBJ2-1; D possibly corresponds to TRBD2 (5 bases). This CDR3 has 14 amino acids. Deletions cut 5 bases from V and 0 bases from J, with 8 bases between. The V gene's germline CDR1 is SNHLY and CDR2 FYNNEI. The chain's CDR3 is CASSKGSSYNEQFF. CDR3 DNA: TGTGCCAGCAGTAAAGGGAGCTCCTACAATGAGCAGTTCTTC.

This clone has just one count. V is TRBV5-1 and J is TRBJ1-1, with 8 bases matching TRBD1. J was trimmed by 3 bases and V by 2 bases; bases with no gene match: 6. CDR3 length equals 15 residues. The germline V gene encodes CDR1 SGHRS and CDR2 YFSETQ. As DNA, the CDR3 is TGCGCCAGCAGCTTCTCGACAGGGGTGGACACTGAAGCTTTCTTT. Encoded protein: CASSFSTGVDTEAFF.

This chain connects TRBV5-1 to TRBJ2-1; 14 nucleotides line up with TRBD2. The V gene's germline CDR1 is SGHRS and CDR2 YFSETQ. The CDR3 is 17 residues long. With 5 bases clipped from V and 1 base from J, the junction kept 5 bases outside the gene matches. This CDR3 reads CASRTGTSGGSYNEQFF. DNA for the CDR3: TGCGCCAGCAGGACCGGGACTAGCGGGGGTTCCTACAATGAGCAGTTCTTC. Combining the CDR3 with reference TRBV5-1 and TRBJ2-1 gives the whole variable domain KAGVTQTPRYLIKTRGQQVTLSCSPISGHRSVSWYQQTPGQGLQFLFEYFSETQRNKGNFPGRFSGRQFSNSRSEMNVSTLELGDSALYLCASRTGTSGGSYNEQFFGPGTRLTVL.

This clone appeared a single time. The chain has TRBV27 and TRBJ1-4; no clear D gene. Deletions cut 3 bases from V and 7 bases from J, with 12 bases between. This CDR3 has 14 amino acids. Germline V gene lookup returns CDR1 MNHEY and CDR2 SMNVEV (reference sequence). CDR3 sequence: CASSFTPSGEKLFF. In nucleotides, the CDR3 is TGTGCCAGCAGTTTTACCCCCTCGGGTGAAAAACTGTTTTTT.

The CDR3 region has the DNA TGTGCCAGCAGCCTGCGGGGCTCAGATACGCAGTATTTT. It is translated as CASSLRGSDTQYF. The J gene is TRBJ2-3, the V gene TRBV5-4, with D perhaps matching TRBD2 (6 bases). The germline V gene encodes CDR1 SGHNT and CDR2 YYREEE (reference sequence). The CDR3 covers 13 residues. V shed 4 bases and J shed 4 bases, with 10 bases lying between them.

This chain links TRBV7-3 with TRBJ2-3, with TRBD2 matching over 13 bases. Germline assignment: CDR1 SGHTA and CDR2 FQGTGA. After removal of 2 bases from V and 2 bases from J, the junction contained 1 base not matched to a gene. The length of the CDR3 is 16 residues. The CDR3 loop reads CASSLGTSGATDTQYF. The CDR3 DNA reads TGTGCCAGCAGCTTAGGGACTAGCGGGGCCACAGATACGCAGTATTTT.

The rearrangement joins TRBV19 to TRBJ1-2, with D possibly being TRBD1 (6 bases). The V end was cut by 5 bases, the J end by 4 bases, with 11 bases between. Germline CDR1 is LNHDA and CDR2 is SQIVND (reference sequence). The length of the CDR3 is 13 residues. The CDR3 nucleotides read TGTGCCAGTAGTGAGGGGGTCCTCTATGGCTACACCTTC. Amino acid sequence: CASSEGVLYGYTF.

V gene TRBV27 combines with J gene TRBJ2-7, with TRBD1 identical over 12 bases. J was trimmed by 3 bases and V by 6 bases; bases with no gene match: 9. Germline CDR1 is MNHEY and CDR2 is SMNVEV (reference sequence). CDR3 size: 16 residues. CDR3 residues: CASSLRDRGLIYEQYF. DNA for the CDR3: TGTGCCAGCAGCCTCCGGGACAGGGGGCTTATCTACGAGCAGTACTTC.

Here the CDR3 DNA reads TGTGCCATCGGGACAGCTGGGAGCTCCTATAATTCACCCCTCCACTTT. It codes for CAIGTAGSSYNSPLHF. The chain couples TRBV10-3 to TRBJ1-6; 7 nucleotides line up with TRBD1. The V segment lost 8 bases and the J segment 0 bases; nucleotides outside the gene matches: 7. The germline gives CDR1 ENHRY, CDR2 SYGVKD. This CDR3 region has 16 residues.

The chain is built from TRBV7-2 and TRBJ2-2; unclear D gene. The germline gives CDR1 SGHTA, CDR2 FQGNSA. Trimming stripped 2 bases from V and 7 bases from J, with 14 bases between. The CDR3 consists of 15 residues. CDR3 bases: TGTGCCAGCAGCTTATCATGGTACGGTGGCGGGGAGCTGTTTTTT. Its translation: CASSLSWYGGGELFF.

The chain couples TRBV18 to TRBJ1-5; D is possibly TRBD1 (6 bases). Germline values: CDR1 KGHSH, CDR2 LQKENI. Trimming took off 3 bases at V and 3 bases at J, with 12 bases between the two ends. CDR3 length equals 15 residues. DNA of the CDR3: TGTGCCAGCTCACCTGGGGACACCTACAATCAGCCCCAGCATTTT. This codes for CASSPGDTYNQPQHF.

The gene calls are TRBV7-9 and TRBJ2-2; 10 bases map to TRBD1. The CDR3 has 15 amino acids. The germline CDR1 and CDR2 sequences are SEHNR and FQNEAQ (reference sequence). The V and J ends lost 5 bases and 3 bases, in that order; junction bases with no gene match: 3. The CDR3 nucleotides are TGTGCCAGCAGCCCGGGACAGGGGCACACCGGGGAGCTGTTTTTT. It specifies CASSPGQGHTGELFF.

This clone was seen only a few times. The chain has TRBV5-1 and TRBJ1-2, with D hard to call. Germline V gene data show CDR1 as SGHRS and CDR2 as YFSETQ. V gave up 4 bases and J gave up 1 base, with 17 bases separating them. The CDR3 is made up of 16 amino acids. CDR3 in amino acids: CASSPKWAVLNYGYTF. DNA of the CDR3: TGCGCCAGCAGCCCGAAGTGGGCCGTTCTTAACTATGGCTACACCTTC. The complete variable domain, with remaining parts taken from reference TRBV5-1 and TRBJ1-2, reads KAGVTQTPRYLIKTRGQQVTLSCSPISGHRSVSWYQQTPGQGLQFLFEYFSETQRNKGNFPGRFSGRQFSNSRSEMNVSTLELGDSALYLCASSPKWAVLNYGYTFGSGTRLTVV.

The chain couples TRBV5-1 to TRBJ2-5, with 8 bases lining up with TRBD1. In germline, CDR1 is SGHRS, CDR2 YFSETQ. The CDR3 is 15 amino acids. V was pared by 4 bases and J by 0 bases, with 5 bases of the junction left unmatched. The CDR3 spells CASSGQGAYQETQYF. The DNA of the CDR3 is TGCGCCAGCAGCGGCCAGGGGGCCTACCAAGAGACCCAGTACTTC.

CDR3 in amino acids: CASSIYETGKDEQFF. The CDR3 DNA reads TGTGCCAGCAGCATCTACGAGACAGGGAAAGACGAGCAGTTCTTC. This chain uses TRBV6-5 with TRBJ2-1, with TRBD1 identical over 7 bases. This CDR3 region has 15 residues. Germline V CDR1 and CDR2: MNHEY, SVGAGI. V was pared by 6 bases and J by 10 bases, with 15 bases of the junction left unmatched.

V usage is TRBV19 and J usage is TRBJ2-3, with 9 bases fitting TRBD1. V lost 10 bases and J lost 0; bases outside the gene matches: 14. The germline V gene has CDR1 LNHDA and CDR2 SQIVND (reference sequence). This CDR3 has 17 residues. CDR3: CATTPQPGQGSTDTQYF. In nucleotides, the CDR3 is TGTGCCACTACCCCCCAACCGGGACAGGGAAGCACAGATACGCAGTATTTT.

The chain joins TRBV18 to TRBJ1-1; D may be TRBD1 (6 bases). Trimming stripped 4 bases from V and 6 bases from J, with 18 bases between. This CDR3 is 15 amino acids long. CDR1 and CDR2 from the germline V gene are KGHSH and LQKENI. The chain's CDR3 is CASSQGTKGDAEAFF. The CDR3 DNA is TGTGCCAGCTCACAAGGAACAAAGGGGGACGCTGAAGCTTTCTTT.

The chain employs TRBV2 and TRBJ2-7; TRBD2 might be the D (6 bases). CDR1 SNHLY and CDR2 FYNNEI come from the germline V gene. The CDR3 spans 14 residues. V lost 5 bases, J lost 4 bases, and 15 bases lay in between. The CDR3 sequence is CASSPQGGLYEQYF. The DNA of the CDR3 is TGTGCCAGCAGTCCCCAGGGAGGCCTATACGAGCAGTACTTC. Variable domain in full (rest from reference TRBV2 and TRBJ2-7): EPEVTQTPSHQVTQMGQEVILRCVPISNHLYFYWYRQILGQKVEFLVSFYNNEISEKSEIFDDQFSVERPDGSNFTLKIRSTKLEDSAMYFCASSPQGGLYEQYFGPGTRLTVT.